This T cell receptor beta chain comes out of a study of OX40 agonist ivuxolimab in advanced cancers. Regarding the study in general: Ivuxolimab was a fully human IgG2 agonistic monoclonal antibody targeting the costimulatory receptor OX40 (CD134). Intravenous ivuxolimab was administered to patients every 2 weeks at six dose levels: 0.01, 0.1, 0.3, 1.5, 3 and 10 mg/kg. In the dose-escalation cohort, more than 80% of patients were male, and the mean age was roughly 60 years with a range of roughly 23 to 79. Peripheral TCRbeta sequencing was intended to test whether TCR sequence diversity was altered and clonal T-cell expansion was caused by ivuxolimab. The monotherapy dose-escalation portion (N ≈ 52 patients) of the phase I ivuxolimab trial is reported in the paper. Among the approximately 54 dose-escalation patients, some 20 had hepatocellular carcinoma, around 15 melanoma, 9 renal cell carcinoma and 9 head and neck cancer. Patients were allowed to have had prior anti-PD-1, anti-PD-L1 or anti-CTLA-4 therapy, and approximately 40% of the dose-escalation patients had previously received checkpoint inhibitors. Partial responses were achieved by three dose-escalation patients, of whom one had hepatocellular carcinoma and two had cutaneous melanoma. General findings and caveats noted by the study authors: After ivuxolimab, more expanded clones were found on average in CD8+ T cells than in CD4+ T cells. At doses of 0.1 to 3.0 mg/kg, clonal expansion of both CD4+ and CD8+ T cells in blood was seen between baseline and week 6. Which antigens the clonally expanded peripheral T cells were specific for was not determined. Low levels of normalized T-cell clonal expansion were also seen in some patients who did not respond. Partial responders in the 0.1-3.0 mg/kg groups had among the lowest normalized peripheral clonal expansion, especially among CD8+ T cells.

About this clone: Its antigen is currently not known. Per-base quality was not reported, and no clone a single base away is much larger than it.

For sequencing of the TCRbeta CDR3 region, genomic DNA was extracted from the sorted cells. TCRbeta CDR3 regions were sequenced using the immunoSEQ Assay. What TCRdb holds here is the immuneACCESS table cut down to in-frame rearrangements. Part of the clones is not present; checked against another copy, under half of the missing clones reflect an unresolved V gene, and the others are unexplained. This sample holds 40,000 to 55,000 clones; less than 95% were observed only once. Together, the top ten hold 13% to 15% of the sample. As encoded in the germline V gene (reference sequence), CDR1 is GTSNPN while CDR2 is SVGIG. V trim: 1 base; J trim: 2 bases; unmatched bases: 4. Including the terminal cysteine and phenylalanine, the CDR3 comprises 15 residues. Here the CDR3 DNA is all that survives: 45 bases in frame from base 1. The trial excluded patients who had a history of autoimmune disease or were on systemic immunosuppression. Peripheral blood for TCR sequencing was collected from all dose cohorts at baseline, on cycle 4 day 1, and on cycle 7 day 1. The samples were drawn from a first-in-human, open-label, multicenter phase I dose-escalation trial of ivuxolimab. Adults with locally advanced or metastatic head and neck squamous cell, hepatocellular, melanoma or renal cell carcinoma were enrolled in the trial. Before TCR sequencing, CD4+ T cells and CD8+ T cells were sorted from peripheral blood as separate populations.

Recombination linked TRBV30 to TRBJ2-3, and 9 bases in between align with TRBD1. The sample here was CD4+ or CD8+ T cells sorted from blood, taken in a trial of the OX40 agonist ivuxolimab. The source of this sequence is an adult with an advanced solid tumor such as melanoma, head and neck, liver or kidney cancer. The DNA sequence reads TGTGCCTGGAGTGAGGGACAGGGAAACACAGATACGCAGTATTTT. Its translation reads: CAWSEGQGNTDTQYF.